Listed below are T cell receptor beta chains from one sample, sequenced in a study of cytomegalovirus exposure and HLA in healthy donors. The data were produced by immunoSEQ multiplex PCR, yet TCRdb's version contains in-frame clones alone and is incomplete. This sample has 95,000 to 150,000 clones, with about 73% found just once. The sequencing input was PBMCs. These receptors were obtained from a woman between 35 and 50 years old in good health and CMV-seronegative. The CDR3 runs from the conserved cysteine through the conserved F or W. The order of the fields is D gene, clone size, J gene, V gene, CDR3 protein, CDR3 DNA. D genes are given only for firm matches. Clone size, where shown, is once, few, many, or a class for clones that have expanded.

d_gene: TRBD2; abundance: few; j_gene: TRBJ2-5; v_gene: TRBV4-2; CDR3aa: CASSQWDSASGGQETQYF; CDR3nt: TGTGCCAGCAGCCAATGGGACTCGGCTAGCGGGGGGCAAGAGACCCAGTACTTC
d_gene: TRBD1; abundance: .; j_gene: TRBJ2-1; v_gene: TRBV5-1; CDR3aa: CASSLGQGSPPYNEQFF; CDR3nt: TGCGCCAGCAGCCTCGGACAGGGGTCCCCTCCCTACAATGAGCAGTTCTTC
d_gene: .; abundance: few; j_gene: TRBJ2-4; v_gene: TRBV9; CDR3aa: CASSPGGLAKNIQYF; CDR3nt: TGTGCCAGCAGCCCCGGGGGACTAGCCAAAAACATTCAGTACTTC
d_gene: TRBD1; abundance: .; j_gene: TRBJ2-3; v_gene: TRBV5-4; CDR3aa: CASSLSGTGGFDTQYF; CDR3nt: TGTGCCAGCAGCCTCTCCGGGACAGGGGGCTTCGATACGCAGTATTTT
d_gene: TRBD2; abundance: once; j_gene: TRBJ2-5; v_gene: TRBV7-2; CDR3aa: CASSLVAGREETQYF; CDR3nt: TGTGCCAGCAGCTTGGTAGCCGGGAGGGAGGAGACCCAGTACTTC
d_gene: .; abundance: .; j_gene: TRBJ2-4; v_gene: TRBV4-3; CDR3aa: CASSQDPPGGQGKAKNIQYF; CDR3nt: TGCGCCAGCAGCCAAGACCCCCCCGGGGGGCAGGGAAAAGCCAAAAACATTCAGTACTTC
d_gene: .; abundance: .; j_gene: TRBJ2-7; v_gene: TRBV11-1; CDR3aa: CASSLHSAFSYEQYF; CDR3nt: TGTGCCAGCAGCTTACATAGTGCCTTCTCCTACGAGCAGTACTTC
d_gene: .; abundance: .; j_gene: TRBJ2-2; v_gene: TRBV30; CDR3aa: CAWSKGMNTGELFF; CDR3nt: TGTGCCTGGAGTAAGGGGATGAACACCGGGGAGCTGTTTTTT
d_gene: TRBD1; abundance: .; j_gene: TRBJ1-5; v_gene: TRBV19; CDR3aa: CASSILQGVSNQPQHF; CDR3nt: TGTGCCAGTAGTATCCTACAGGGGGTAAGCAATCAGCCCCAGCATTTT
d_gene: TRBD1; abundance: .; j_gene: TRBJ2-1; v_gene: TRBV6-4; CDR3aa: CASSEQPGQGYNEQFF; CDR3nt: TGTGCCAGCAGTGAACAACCGGGACAGGGATACAATGAGCAGTTCTTC
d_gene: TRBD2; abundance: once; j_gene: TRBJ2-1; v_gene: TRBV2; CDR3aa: CASSDVLAGDNEQFF; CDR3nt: TGTGCCAGCAGTGACGTACTAGCGGGGGACAATGAGCAGTTCTTC
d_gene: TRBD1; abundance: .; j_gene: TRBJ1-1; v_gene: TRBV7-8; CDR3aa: CASSDRTGSDEAFF; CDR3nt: TGTGCCAGCAGCGACCGGACAGGGTCGGACGAAGCTTTCTTT
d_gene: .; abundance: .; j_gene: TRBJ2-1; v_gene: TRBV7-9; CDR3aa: CASSVGAVTVNEQFF; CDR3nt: TGTGCCAGCAGCGTGGGCGCAGTAACTGTGAATGAGCAGTTCTTC
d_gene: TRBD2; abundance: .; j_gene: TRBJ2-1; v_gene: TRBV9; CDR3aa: CASSESFTSGGDNEQFF; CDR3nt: TGTGCCAGCAGCGAATCATTTACTAGCGGGGGGGACAATGAGCAGTTCTTC
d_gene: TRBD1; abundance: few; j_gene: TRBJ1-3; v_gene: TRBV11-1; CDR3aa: CASSPRQGASGNTIYF; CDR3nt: TGTGCCAGCAGCCCTAGACAGGGTGCCTCTGGAAACACCATATATTTT
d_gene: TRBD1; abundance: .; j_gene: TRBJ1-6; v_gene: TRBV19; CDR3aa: CATRQGPLNSPLHF; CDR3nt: TGTGCCACTAGACAGGGACCTCTTAATTCACCCCTCCACTTT
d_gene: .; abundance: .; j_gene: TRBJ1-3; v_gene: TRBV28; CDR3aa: CASSLSGLSGNTIYF; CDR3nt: TGTGCCAGCAGTTTAAGCGGACTATCTGGAAACACCATATATTTT